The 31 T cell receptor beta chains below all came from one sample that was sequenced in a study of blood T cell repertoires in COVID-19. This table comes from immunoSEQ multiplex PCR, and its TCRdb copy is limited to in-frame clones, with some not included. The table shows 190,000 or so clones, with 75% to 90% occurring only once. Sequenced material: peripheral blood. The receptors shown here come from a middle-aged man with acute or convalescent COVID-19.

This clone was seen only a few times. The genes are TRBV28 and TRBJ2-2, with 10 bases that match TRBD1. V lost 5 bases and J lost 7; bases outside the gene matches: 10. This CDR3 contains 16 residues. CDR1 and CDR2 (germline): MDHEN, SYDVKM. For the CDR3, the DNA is TGTGCCAGCAGTGTACCGGGACAGGGGTTTGTCGGGGAGCTGTTTTTT. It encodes CASSVPGQGFVGELFF. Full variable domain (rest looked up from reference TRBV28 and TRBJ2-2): DVKVTQSSRYLVKRTGEKVFLECVQDMDHENMFWYRQDPGLGLRLIYFSYDVKMKEKGDIPEGYSVSREKKERFSLILESASTNQTSMYLCASSVPGQGFVGELFFGEGSRLTVL.

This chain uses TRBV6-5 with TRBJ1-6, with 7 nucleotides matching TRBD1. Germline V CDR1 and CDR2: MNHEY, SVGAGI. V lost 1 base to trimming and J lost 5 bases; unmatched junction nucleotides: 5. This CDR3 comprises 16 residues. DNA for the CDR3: TGTGCCAGCAGTTACTTTAAGGGGACAGATAATTCACCCCTCCACTTT. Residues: CASSYFKGTDNSPLHF.

DNA for the CDR3: TGTGCCAGCAGTCCCGCGGGGGGCCCAGCCTACGAGCAGTACTTC. Translating gives CASSPAGGPAYEQYF. The chain employs TRBV27 and TRBJ2-7; 8 bases match TRBD2. Germline CDR1 and CDR2: MNHEY and SMNVEV (reference sequence). The CDR3 extends over 15 amino acids. Trimming removed 5 bases from V and 2 bases from J; junction bases left unmatched: 8.

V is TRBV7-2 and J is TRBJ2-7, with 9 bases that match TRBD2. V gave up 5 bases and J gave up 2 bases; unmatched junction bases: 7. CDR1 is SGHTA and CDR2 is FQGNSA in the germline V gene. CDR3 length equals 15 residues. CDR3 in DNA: TGTGCCAGCAGCCCTCCGAGCGGGGGGACCTACGAGCAGTACTTC. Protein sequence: CASSPPSGGTYEQYF.

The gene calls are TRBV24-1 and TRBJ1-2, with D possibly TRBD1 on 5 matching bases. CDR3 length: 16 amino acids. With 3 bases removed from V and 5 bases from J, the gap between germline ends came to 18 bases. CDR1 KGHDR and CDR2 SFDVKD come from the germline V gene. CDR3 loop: CATSDQRSGNVYGYTF. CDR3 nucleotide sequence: TGTGCCACCAGTGATCAGAGGTCAGGGAACGTTTATGGCTACACCTTC.

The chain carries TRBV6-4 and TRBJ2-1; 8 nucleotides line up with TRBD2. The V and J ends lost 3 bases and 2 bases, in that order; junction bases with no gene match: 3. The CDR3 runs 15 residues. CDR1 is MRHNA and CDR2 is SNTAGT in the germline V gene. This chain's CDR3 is CASSEVGGAYNEQFF. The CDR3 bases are TGTGCCAGCAGTGAAGTCGGGGGGGCCTACAATGAGCAGTTCTTC.

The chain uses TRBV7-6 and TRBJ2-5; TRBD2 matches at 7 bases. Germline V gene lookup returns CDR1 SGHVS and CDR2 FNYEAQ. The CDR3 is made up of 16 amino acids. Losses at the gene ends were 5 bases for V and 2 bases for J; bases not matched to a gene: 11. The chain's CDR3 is CASSPTFRGEQETQYF. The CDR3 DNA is TGTGCCAGCAGCCCTACCTTTCGGGGGGAACAAGAGACCCAGTACTTC.

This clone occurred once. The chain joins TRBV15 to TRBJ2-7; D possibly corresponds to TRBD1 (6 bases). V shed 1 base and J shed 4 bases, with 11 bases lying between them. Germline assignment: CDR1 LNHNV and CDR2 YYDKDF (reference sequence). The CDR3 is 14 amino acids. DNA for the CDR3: TGTGCCACCAGCAGAGCAGGGGTCGGGTACGAGCAGTACTTC. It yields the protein CATSRAGVGYEQYF.

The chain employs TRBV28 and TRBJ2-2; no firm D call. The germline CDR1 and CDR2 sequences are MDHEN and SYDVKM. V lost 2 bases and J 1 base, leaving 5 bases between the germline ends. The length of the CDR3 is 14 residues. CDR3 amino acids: CASSLIWNTGELFF. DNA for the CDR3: TGTGCCAGCAGTTTAATCTGGAACACCGGGGAGCTGTTTTTT.

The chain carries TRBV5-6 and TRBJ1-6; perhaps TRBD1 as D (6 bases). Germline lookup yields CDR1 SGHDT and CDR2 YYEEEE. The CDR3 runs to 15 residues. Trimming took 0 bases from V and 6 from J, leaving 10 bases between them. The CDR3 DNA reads TGTGCCAGCAGCTTGGTCGGCAGGGGTAATTCACCCCTCCACTTT. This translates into CASSLVGRGNSPLHF.

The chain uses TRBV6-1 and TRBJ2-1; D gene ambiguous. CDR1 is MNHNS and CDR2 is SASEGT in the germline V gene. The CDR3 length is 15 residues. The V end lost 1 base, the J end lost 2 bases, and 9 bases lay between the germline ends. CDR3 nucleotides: TGTGCCAGCAGTGAAGGAGTACAGACCTACAATGAGCAGTTCTTC. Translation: CASSEGVQTYNEQFF.

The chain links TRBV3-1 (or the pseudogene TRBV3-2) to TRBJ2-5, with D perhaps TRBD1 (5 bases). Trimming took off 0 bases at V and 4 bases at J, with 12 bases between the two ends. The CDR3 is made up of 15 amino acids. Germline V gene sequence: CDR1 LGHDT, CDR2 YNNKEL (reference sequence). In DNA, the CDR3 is TGTGCCAGCAGCCAAGATTGGGGCAGTCGAGAGACCCAGTACTTC. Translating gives CASSQDWGSRETQYF.

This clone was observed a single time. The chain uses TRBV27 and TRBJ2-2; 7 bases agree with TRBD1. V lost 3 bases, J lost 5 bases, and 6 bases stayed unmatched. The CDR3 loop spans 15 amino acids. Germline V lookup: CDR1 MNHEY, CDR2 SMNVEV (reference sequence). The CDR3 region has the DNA TGTGCCAGCAGTTTGCCGTCACAGGGGACCGGGGAGCTGTTTTTT. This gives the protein CASSLPSQGTGELFF.

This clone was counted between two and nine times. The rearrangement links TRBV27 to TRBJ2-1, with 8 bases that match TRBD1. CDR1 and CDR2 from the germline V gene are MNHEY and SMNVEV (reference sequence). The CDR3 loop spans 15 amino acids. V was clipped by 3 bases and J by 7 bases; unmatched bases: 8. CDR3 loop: CASSFEAGGGNEQFF. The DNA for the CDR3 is TGTGCCAGCAGTTTCGAGGCAGGGGGCGGGAATGAGCAGTTCTTC.

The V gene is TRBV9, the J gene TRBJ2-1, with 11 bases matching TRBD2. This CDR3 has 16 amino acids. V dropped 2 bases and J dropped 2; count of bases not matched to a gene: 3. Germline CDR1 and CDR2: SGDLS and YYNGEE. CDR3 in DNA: TGTGCCAGCAGCGTCTTGGGACTAGCGGCCTACAATGAGCAGTTCTTC. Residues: CASSVLGLAAYNEQFF.

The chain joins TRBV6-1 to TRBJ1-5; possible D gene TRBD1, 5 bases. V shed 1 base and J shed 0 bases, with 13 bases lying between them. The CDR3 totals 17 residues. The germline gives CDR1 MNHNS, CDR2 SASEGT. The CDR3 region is CASSEVGRVNSNQPQHF. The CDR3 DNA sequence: TGTGCCAGCAGTGAAGTGGGGCGAGTTAATAGCAATCAGCCCCAGCATTTT.

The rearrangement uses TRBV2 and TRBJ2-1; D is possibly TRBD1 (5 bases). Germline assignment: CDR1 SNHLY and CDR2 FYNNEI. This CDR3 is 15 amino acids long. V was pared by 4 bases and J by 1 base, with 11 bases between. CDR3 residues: CASSVDSYSYNEQFF. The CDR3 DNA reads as TGTGCCAGCAGTGTCGACAGTTATTCCTACAATGAGCAGTTCTTC.

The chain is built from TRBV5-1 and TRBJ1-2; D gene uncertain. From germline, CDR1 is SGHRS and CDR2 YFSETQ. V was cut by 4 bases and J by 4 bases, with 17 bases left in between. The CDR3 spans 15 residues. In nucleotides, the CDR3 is TGCGCCAGCAGCCACAATCCCAGTGAATCCTATGGCTACACCTTC. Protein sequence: CASSHNPSESYGYTF. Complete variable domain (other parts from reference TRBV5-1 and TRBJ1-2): KAGVTQTPRYLIKTRGQQVTLSCSPISGHRSVSWYQQTPGQGLQFLFEYFSETQRNKGNFPGRFSGRQFSNSRSEMNVSTLELGDSALYLCASSHNPSESYGYTFGSGTRLTVV.

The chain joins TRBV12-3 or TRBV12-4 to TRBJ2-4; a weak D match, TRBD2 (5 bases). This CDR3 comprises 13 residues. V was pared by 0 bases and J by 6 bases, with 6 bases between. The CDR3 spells CASSLASGNIQYF. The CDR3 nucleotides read TGTGCCAGCAGTTTAGCGAGCGGAAACATTCAGTACTTC.

The CDR3 bases are TGTGCCAGCAGCACCCTAGCGGGGGGGGAGGAGACCCAGTACTTC. Residues: CASSTLAGGEETQYF. This chain joins TRBV5-6 and TRBJ2-5, with 12 bases that match TRBD2. Germline V lookup: CDR1 SGHDT, CDR2 YYEEEE. The J segment lost 5 bases and the V segment lost 4 bases, leaving 6 bases of the junction unmatched. The CDR3 spans 15 residues.

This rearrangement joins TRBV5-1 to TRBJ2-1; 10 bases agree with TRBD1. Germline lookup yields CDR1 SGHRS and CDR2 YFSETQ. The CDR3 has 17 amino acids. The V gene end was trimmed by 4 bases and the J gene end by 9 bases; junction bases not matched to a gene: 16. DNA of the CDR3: TGCGCCAGCAGCACCGGTACCGGGACAGGGGAGATGGGTGAGCAGTTCTTC. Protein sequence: CASSTGTGTGEMGEQFF.

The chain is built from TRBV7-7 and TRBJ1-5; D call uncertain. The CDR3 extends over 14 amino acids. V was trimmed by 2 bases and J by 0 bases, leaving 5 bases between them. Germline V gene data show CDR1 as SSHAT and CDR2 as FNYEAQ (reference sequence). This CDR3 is CASSLSISNQPQHF. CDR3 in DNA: TGTGCCAGCAGCTTATCAATTAGCAATCAGCCCCAGCATTTT.

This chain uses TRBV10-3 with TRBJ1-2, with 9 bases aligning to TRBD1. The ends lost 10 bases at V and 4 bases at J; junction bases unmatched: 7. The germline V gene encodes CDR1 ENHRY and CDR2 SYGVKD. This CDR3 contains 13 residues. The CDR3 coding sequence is TGTGCCAACGGACAGGGGTATTCCTATGGCTACACCTTC. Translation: CANGQGYSYGYTF.

The CDR3 coding sequence is TGTGCCAGCAGCCTGGCGGGACAGGGCTCCTACGAGCAGTACTTC. It specifies CASSLAGQGSYEQYF. The rearrangement uses TRBV5-6 and TRBJ2-7; TRBD1 matches at 9 bases. The CDR3 is 15 residues long. The V gene end was trimmed by 4 bases and the J gene end by 0 bases; junction bases not matched to a gene: 5. Germline CDR1 SGHDT, CDR2 YYEEEE.

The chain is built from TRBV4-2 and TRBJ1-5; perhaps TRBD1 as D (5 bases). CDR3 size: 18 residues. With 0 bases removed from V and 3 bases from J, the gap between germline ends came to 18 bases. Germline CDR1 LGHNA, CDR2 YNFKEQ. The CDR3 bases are TGTGCCAGCAGCCAAGATCTAATTAGCGGGGGTCACAATCAGCCCCAGCATTTT. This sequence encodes CASSQDLISGGHNQPQHF.

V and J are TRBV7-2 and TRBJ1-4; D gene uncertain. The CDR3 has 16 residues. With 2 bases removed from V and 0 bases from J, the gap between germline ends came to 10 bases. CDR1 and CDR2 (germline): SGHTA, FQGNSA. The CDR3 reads CASSLTRGATNEKLFF. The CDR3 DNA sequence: TGTGCCAGCAGCTTAACTCGGGGAGCAACTAATGAAAAACTGTTTTTT.

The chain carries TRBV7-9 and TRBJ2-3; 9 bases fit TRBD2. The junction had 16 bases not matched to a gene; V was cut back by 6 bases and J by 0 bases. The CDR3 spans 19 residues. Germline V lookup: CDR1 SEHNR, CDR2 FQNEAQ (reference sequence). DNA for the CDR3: TGTGCCAGCAGTTTCCTACGGGGACTAGCCCTTTCTAGCACAGATACGCAGTATTTT. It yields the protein CASSFLRGLALSSTDTQYF.

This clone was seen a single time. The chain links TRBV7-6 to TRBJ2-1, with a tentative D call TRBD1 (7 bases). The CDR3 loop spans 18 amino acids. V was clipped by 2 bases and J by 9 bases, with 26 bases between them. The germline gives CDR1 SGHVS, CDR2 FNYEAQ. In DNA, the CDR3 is TGTGCCAGCAGCTTAATCTTGAGGCAGGGGGGCGCGAGGGGTGAGCAGTTCTTC. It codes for CASSLILRQGGARGEQFF.

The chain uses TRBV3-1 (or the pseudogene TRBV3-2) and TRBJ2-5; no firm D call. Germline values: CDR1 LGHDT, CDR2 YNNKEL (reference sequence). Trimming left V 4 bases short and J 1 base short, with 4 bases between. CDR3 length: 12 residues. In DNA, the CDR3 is TGTGCCAGCAGCCTACTCCAAGAGACCCAGTACTTC. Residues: CASSLLQETQYF.

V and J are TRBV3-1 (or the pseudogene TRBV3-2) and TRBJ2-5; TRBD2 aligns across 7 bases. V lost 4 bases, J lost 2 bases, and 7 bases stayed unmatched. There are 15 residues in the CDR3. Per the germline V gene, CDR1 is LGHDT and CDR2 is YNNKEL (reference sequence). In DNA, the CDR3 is TGTGCCAGCAGCCTCGAGGGGACTATTCAAGAGACCCAGTACTTC. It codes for CASSLEGTIQETQYF.

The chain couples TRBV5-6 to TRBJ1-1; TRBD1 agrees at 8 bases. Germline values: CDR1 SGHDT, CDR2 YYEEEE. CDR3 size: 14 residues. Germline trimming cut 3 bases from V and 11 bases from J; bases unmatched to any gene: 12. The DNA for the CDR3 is TGTGCCAGCAGCTACTTCGACAGGGGCTTGAGGGCTTTCTTT. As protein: CASSYFDRGLRAFF.